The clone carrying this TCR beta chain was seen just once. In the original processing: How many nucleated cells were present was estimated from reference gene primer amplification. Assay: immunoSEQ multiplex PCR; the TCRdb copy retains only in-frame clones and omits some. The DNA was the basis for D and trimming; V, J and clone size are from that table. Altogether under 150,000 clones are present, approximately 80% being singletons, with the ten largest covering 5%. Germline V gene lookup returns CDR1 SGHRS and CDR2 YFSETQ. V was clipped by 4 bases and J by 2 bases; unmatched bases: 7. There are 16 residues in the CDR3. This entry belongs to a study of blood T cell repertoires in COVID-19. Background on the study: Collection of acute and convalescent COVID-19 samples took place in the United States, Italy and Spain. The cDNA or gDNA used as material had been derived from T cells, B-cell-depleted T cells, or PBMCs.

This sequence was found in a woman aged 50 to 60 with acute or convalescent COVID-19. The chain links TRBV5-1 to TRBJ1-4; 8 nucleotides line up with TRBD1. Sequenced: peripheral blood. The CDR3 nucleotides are TGCGCCAGCAGCCGCGACAGGGGTGCGACTAATGAAAAACTGTTTTTT. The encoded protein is CASSRDRGATNEKLFF. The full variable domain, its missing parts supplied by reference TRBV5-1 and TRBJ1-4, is KAGVTQTPRYLIKTRGQQVTLSCSPISGHRSVSWYQQTPGQGLQFLFEYFSETQRNKGNFPGRFSGRQFSNSRSEMNVSTLELGDSALYLCASSRDRGATNEKLFFGSGTQLSVL.